This is a list of T cell receptor beta chains from one sample in a study of T-cell memory formation after mild COVID-19. Via MiXCR, TCRdb re-called the 5' RACE reads, giving one row per CDR3 protein. The sample has more than 450,000 distinct CDR3 sequences, around 17% seen once. Sample: PBMCs or a T cell subset sorted from them (not recorded which). The receptor set was obtained from an adult woman who had mild COVID-19 (a few samples of this study predate the infection). Cell type and time point are not known. The CDR3 runs from the conserved cysteine through the conserved F or W. A D gene is named only where the DNA matches it firmly. Clone size is not always given. Where it is, it says once, few, many or a class for expanded clones.

v_call: TRBV4-1
j_call: TRBJ2-2
clone_size: -
cdr3_length: 16
d_call: TRBD1
cdr3_aa: CASSPQRTGNTGELFF
cdr3_nt: TGCGCCAGCAGCCCCCAACGGACAGGGAACACCGGGGAGCTGTTTTTT

v_call: TRBV9
j_call: TRBJ2-3
clone_size: -
cdr3_length: 17
d_call: TRBD1
cdr3_aa: CASSTGRTGAGTDTQYF
cdr3_nt: TGTGCCAGCAGCACCGGCCGGACAGGGGCTGGCACAGATACGCAGTATTTT

v_call: TRBV5-6
j_call: TRBJ2-2
clone_size: few
cdr3_length: 17
d_call: -
cdr3_aa: CASSLIVGGGETGELFF
cdr3_nt: TGTGCCAGCAGCTTGATTGTGGGAGGAGGGGAAACCGGGGAGCTGTTTTTT

v_call: TRBV6-6
j_call: TRBJ1-1
clone_size: few
cdr3_length: 14
d_call: -
cdr3_aa: CAAFYWGSSTEAFF
cdr3_nt: TGTGCCGCCTTCTATTGGGGATCTAGCACTGAAGCTTTCTTT

v_call: TRBV12-3/TRBV12-4
j_call: TRBJ1-2
clone_size: -
cdr3_length: 15
d_call: -
cdr3_aa: CASSSSDRINYGYTF
cdr3_nt: TGTGCCAGCAGCTCAAGCGATAGGATTAACTATGGCTACACCTTC

v_call: TRBV29-1
j_call: TRBJ2-7
clone_size: many
cdr3_length: 12
d_call: TRBD1
cdr3_aa: CSAFGTGYEQYF
cdr3_nt: TGCAGCGCCTTCGGGACAGGCTACGAGCAGTACTTC

v_call: TRBV7-9
j_call: TRBJ1-5
clone_size: -
cdr3_length: 15
d_call: TRBD1
cdr3_aa: CASSWGQGFNQPQHF
cdr3_nt: TGTGCCAGCAGCTGGGGACAGGGTTTCAATCAGCCCCAGCATTTT

v_call: TRBV2
j_call: TRBJ2-1
clone_size: -
cdr3_length: 15
d_call: TRBD2
cdr3_aa: CASSGTSLQYEWQFF
cdr3_nt: TGTGCCAGCAGTGGGACTAGCTTACAGTATGAGTGGCAGTTCTTC

v_call: TRBV18
j_call: TRBJ2-3
clone_size: -
cdr3_length: 16
d_call: TRBD2
cdr3_aa: CASSRRTGGNTDTQYF
cdr3_nt: TGTGCCAGCTCACGCCGGACGGGGGGGAACACAGATACGCAGTATTTT

v_call: TRBV29-1
j_call: TRBJ2-1
clone_size: few
cdr3_length: 15
d_call: -
cdr3_aa: CSVGGGDRAVNEQFF
cdr3_nt: TGCAGCGTTGGCGGGGGGGACAGGGCTGTGAATGAGCAGTTCTTC

v_call: TRBV5-1
j_call: TRBJ1-6
clone_size: -
cdr3_length: 17
d_call: TRBD1
cdr3_aa: CASSSAAGTGYNSPLHF
cdr3_nt: TGCGCCAGCAGCTCCGCCGCTGGGACAGGCTATAATTCACCCCTCCACTTT

v_call: TRBV30
j_call: TRBJ2-1
clone_size: few
cdr3_length: 13
d_call: TRBD2
cdr3_aa: CAWASGAYNEQFF
cdr3_nt: TGTGCCTGGGCTAGCGGGGCCTACAATGAGCAGTTCTTC

v_call: TRBV11-2
j_call: TRBJ1-3
clone_size: -
cdr3_length: 14
d_call: -
cdr3_aa: CASSSTEGGNTIYF
cdr3_nt: TGTGCCAGCAGTTCTACGGAGGGGGGAAACACCATATATTTT

v_call: TRBV20-1
j_call: TRBJ2-7
clone_size: many
cdr3_length: 14
d_call: TRBD1
cdr3_aa: CSATPRTGPYEQYF
cdr3_nt: TGCAGTGCCACCCCCCGGACAGGCCCCTACGAGCAGTACTTC

v_call: TRBV3-1
j_call: TRBJ2-3
clone_size: few
cdr3_length: 13
d_call: -
cdr3_aa: CASSQELRGSHYF
cdr3_nt: TGTGCCAGCAGCCAAGAACTACGGGGTAGTCACTATTTT

v_call: TRBV11-2
j_call: TRBJ2-5
clone_size: few
cdr3_length: 15
d_call: -
cdr3_aa: CASSRGQSQQETQYF
cdr3_nt: TGTGCCAGCAGCCGTGGACAGTCCCAACAAGAGACCCAGTACTTC

v_call: TRBV5-5
j_call: TRBJ2-1
clone_size: -
cdr3_length: 16
d_call: -
cdr3_aa: CASSRLIRQRRDEQFF
cdr3_nt: TGTGCCAGCAGTCGTCTTATACGGCAAAGGAGGGATGAGCAGTTCTTC

v_call: TRBV7-2
j_call: TRBJ2-7
clone_size: -
cdr3_length: 14
d_call: TRBD1
cdr3_aa: CASSPAAGGYEQYF
cdr3_nt: TGTGCCAGCAGCCCGGCGGCAGGGGGCTACGAGCAGTACTTC

v_call: TRBV20-1
j_call: TRBJ2-3
clone_size: few
cdr3_length: 16
d_call: -
cdr3_aa: CSAPKGGYIGTDTQYF
cdr3_nt: TGCAGTGCCCCAAAAGGAGGGTATATTGGCACAGATACGCAGTATTTT

v_call: TRBV9
j_call: TRBJ2-7
clone_size: few
cdr3_length: 15
d_call: TRBD2
cdr3_aa: CASSVVASGSYEQYF
cdr3_nt: TGTGCCAGCAGCGTAGTGGCTAGCGGGAGCTACGAGCAGTACTTC

v_call: TRBV12-3/TRBV12-4
j_call: TRBJ2-7
clone_size: few
cdr3_length: 11
d_call: -
cdr3_aa: CASSIHYEQYF
cdr3_nt: TGTGCCAGCAGTATCCACTACGAGCAGTACTTC

v_call: TRBV7-2
j_call: TRBJ2-3
clone_size: few
cdr3_length: 14
d_call: -
cdr3_aa: CASSLRGAIDTQYF
cdr3_nt: TGTGCCAGCAGCTTAAGGGGGGCTATAGATACGCAGTATTTT

v_call: TRBV4-1
j_call: TRBJ2-5
clone_size: -
cdr3_length: 15
d_call: TRBD2
cdr3_aa: CASSQWRGYQETQYF
cdr3_nt: TGCGCCAGCAGCCAATGGCGGGGGTACCAAGAGACCCAGTACTTC

v_call: TRBV12-3/TRBV12-4
j_call: TRBJ2-5
clone_size: few
cdr3_length: 15
d_call: -
cdr3_aa: CASSLARDGQETQYF
cdr3_nt: TGTGCCAGCAGTTTAGCGCGTGACGGACAAGAGACCCAGTACTTC

v_call: TRBV9
j_call: TRBJ2-7
clone_size: -
cdr3_length: 15
d_call: -
cdr3_aa: CASSVAPDSFYEQYF
cdr3_nt: TGTGCCAGCAGCGTGGCTCCTGACAGCTTCTACGAGCAGTACTTC

v_call: TRBV4-2
j_call: TRBJ2-5
clone_size: few
cdr3_length: 17
d_call: TRBD1
cdr3_aa: CASSHVRQGKYQETQYF
cdr3_nt: TGTGCCAGCAGCCATGTAAGACAGGGCAAGTACCAAGAGACCCAGTACTTC

v_call: TRBV18
j_call: TRBJ2-5
clone_size: -
cdr3_length: 11
d_call: -
cdr3_aa: CASGPKETQYF
cdr3_nt: TGTGCCAGCGGACCTAAGGAGACCCAGTACTTC

v_call: TRBV7-2
j_call: TRBJ1-6
clone_size: -
cdr3_length: 16
d_call: -
cdr3_aa: CASSLEGGSYNSPLHF
cdr3_nt: TGTGCCAGCAGCTTAGAAGGGGGCTCCTATAATTCACCCCTCCACTTT

v_call: TRBV6-2/TRBV6-3
j_call: TRBJ1-5
clone_size: few
cdr3_length: 17
d_call: -
cdr3_aa: CASSYPRTSRGNQPQHF
cdr3_nt: TGTGCCAGCAGTTACCCAAGGACCTCTAGGGGCAATCAGCCCCAGCATTTT

v_call: TRBV18
j_call: TRBJ2-4
clone_size: few
cdr3_length: 14
d_call: -
cdr3_aa: CASSLDGTKNIQYF
cdr3_nt: TGTGCCAGCTCTCTTGACGGGACCAAAAACATTCAGTACTTC

v_call: TRBV29-1
j_call: TRBJ2-1
clone_size: few
cdr3_length: 17
d_call: TRBD2
cdr3_aa: CSVGPAAAGGSYNEQFF
cdr3_nt: TGCAGCGTTGGCCCCGCAGCAGCGGGAGGATCCTACAATGAGCAGTTCTTC

v_call: TRBV6-5
j_call: TRBJ1-2
clone_size: few
cdr3_length: 12
d_call: -
cdr3_aa: CASRKGDYGYTF
cdr3_nt: TGTGCCAGCAGGAAGGGGGACTATGGCTACACCTTC

v_call: TRBV4-2
j_call: TRBJ2-7
clone_size: -
cdr3_length: 15
d_call: -
cdr3_aa: CASSQDGGTSYEQYF
cdr3_nt: TGTGCCAGCAGCCAAGATGGCGGGACCTCCTACGAGCAGTACTTC

v_call: TRBV20-1
j_call: TRBJ1-1
clone_size: -
cdr3_length: 11
d_call: -
cdr3_aa: CSARVGTEAFF
cdr3_nt: TGCAGTGCTAGGGTGGGCACTGAAGCTTTCTTT

v_call: TRBV6-2/TRBV6-3
j_call: TRBJ1-5
clone_size: few
cdr3_length: 15
d_call: -
cdr3_aa: CASSETNRVNQPQHF
cdr3_nt: TGTGCCAGCAGCGAGACCAACAGGGTAAATCAGCCCCAGCATTTT

v_call: TRBV4-3
j_call: TRBJ2-1
clone_size: -
cdr3_length: 14
d_call: TRBD2
cdr3_aa: CASSQLGLANEQFF
cdr3_nt: TGCGCCAGCAGCCAATTAGGACTAGCCAATGAGCAGTTCTTC

v_call: TRBV7-6
j_call: TRBJ2-1
clone_size: -
cdr3_length: 13
d_call: -
cdr3_aa: CASSARTSQEQFF
cdr3_nt: TGTGCCAGCAGCGCCCGGACCAGTCAGGAGCAGTTCTTC

v_call: TRBV5-5
j_call: TRBJ1-4
clone_size: few
cdr3_length: 17
d_call: -
cdr3_aa: CASSLVAQHPTNEKLFF
cdr3_nt: TGTGCCAGCAGCTTGGTAGCGCAGCACCCAACTAATGAAAAACTGTTTTTT

v_call: TRBV5-6
j_call: TRBJ1-6
clone_size: -
cdr3_length: 15
d_call: TRBD1
cdr3_aa: CASSLAPGGNSPLHF
cdr3_nt: TGTGCCAGCAGCTTGGCGCCAGGGGGGAATTCACCCCTCCACTTT

v_call: TRBV9
j_call: TRBJ2-3
clone_size: few
cdr3_length: 19
d_call: TRBD2
cdr3_aa: CASSVGWGNSGTSTDTQYF
cdr3_nt: TGTGCCAGCAGCGTAGGATGGGGCAATAGCGGGACTAGCACAGATACGCAGTATTTT

v_call: TRBV7-8
j_call: TRBJ1-5
clone_size: -
cdr3_length: 14
d_call: -
cdr3_aa: CASSLADRSQPQHF
cdr3_nt: TGTGCCAGCAGCTTAGCGGATAGGAGTCAGCCCCAGCATTTT

v_call: TRBV11-1
j_call: TRBJ2-7
clone_size: few
cdr3_length: 15
d_call: TRBD1
cdr3_aa: CASSFATGGPYEQYF
cdr3_nt: TGTGCCAGCAGCTTTGCGACAGGGGGCCCCTACGAGCAGTACTTC

v_call: TRBV30
j_call: TRBJ1-5
clone_size: -
cdr3_length: 13
d_call: -
cdr3_aa: CAWSVQSNQPQHF
cdr3_nt: TGTGCCTGGAGTGTACAGAGCAATCAGCCCCAGCATTTT

v_call: TRBV7-9
j_call: TRBJ2-2
clone_size: many
cdr3_length: 16
d_call: -
cdr3_aa: CASSLAAGVLTGELFF
cdr3_nt: TGTGCCAGCAGCTTAGCCGCAGGGGTGCTCACCGGGGAGCTGTTTTTT

v_call: TRBV20-1
j_call: TRBJ2-6
clone_size: few
cdr3_length: 14
d_call: -
cdr3_aa: CSARVSSGANVLTF
cdr3_nt: TGCAGTGCTAGAGTCTCCTCTGGGGCCAACGTCCTGACTTTC